The 13 T cell receptor beta chains below come from one sample, sequenced in a study of T cells after yellow fever vaccination. One entry per CDR3 protein, called by TCRdb with MiXCR from the 5' RACE reads. The data hold 300,000 to 400,000 distinct CDR3 sequences, with 6.2% observed a single time. Specimen: PBMCs, collected 5 days after the yellow fever booster vaccination. The receptor source for this set is a man aged 25-45 years who received the YFV17D yellow fever vaccine.

This clonotype was counted a few times. This chain uses TRBV7-6 with TRBJ2-7, with 8 bases fitting TRBD2. Per germline, CDR1 SGHVS and CDR2 FNYEAQ. The CDR3 totals 17 residues. With 1 base clipped from V and 3 bases from J, the junction kept 11 bases outside the gene matches. CDR3: CASSLVGDSGTIYEQYF. For the CDR3, the DNA is TGTGCCAGCAGCTTAGTTGGGGATAGCGGGACCATCTACGAGCAGTACTTC.

J is TRBJ1-1 and V is TRBV12-3 or TRBV12-4, with TRBD1 identical over 9 bases. This CDR3 has 16 amino acids. With V trimmed by 6 bases and J by 1 base, 9 bases remained unmatched. The DNA for the CDR3 is TGTGCCAGCAGGTCCCAACAGGGGGCGACGAACACTGAAGCTTTCTTT. Residues: CASRSQQGATNTEAFF.

This clonotype has ten or more counts. V usage is TRBV7-2 and J usage is TRBJ2-3; possibly TRBD1 for D (6 bases). Germline CDR1 is SGHTA and CDR2 is FQGNSA. The CDR3 covers 13 residues. Trimming took 5 bases from V and 5 from J, leaving 11 bases between them. The CDR3 spells CASSSQGGDTQYF. For the CDR3, the DNA is TGTGCCAGCAGCAGCCAAGGGGGAGATACGCAGTATTTT.

Ten or more counts support this clonotype. The chain couples TRBV10-3 to TRBJ2-2; D ambiguous. The ends were cut back, 4 bases at V and 6 bases at J, with 9 bases in the middle. Germline V gene lookup returns CDR1 ENHRY and CDR2 SYGVKD. The CDR3 totals 13 residues. The CDR3 DNA follows: TGTGCCATCAGTGTAAGGTCTTCCGGGGAGCTGTTTTTT. Its translation: CAISVRSSGELFF.

This clonotype was counted many times. The chain is built from TRBV10-3 and TRBJ1-4; 8 bases fit TRBD1. Germline V gene lookup returns CDR1 ENHRY and CDR2 SYGVKD. Trimming cost V 6 bases and J 4 bases; bases outside gene matches: 7. The CDR3 length is 15 residues. CDR3 DNA sequence: TGTGCCATCAGCGGCCGAGGACAGGGTAATGAAAAACTGTTTTTT. Translated, it gives CAISGRGQGNEKLFF.

This clonotype was picked up many times. The chain carries TRBV12-3 or TRBV12-4 and TRBJ2-4; TRBD1 matches at 8 bases. J was trimmed by 1 base and V by 4 bases; bases with no gene match: 6. This CDR3 is 16 amino acids long. The CDR3 region is CASSSPRGPAKNIQYF. The CDR3 DNA reads TGTGCCAGCAGTTCCCCCAGGGGGCCGGCCAAAAACATTCAGTACTTC.

CDR3 residues: CAHLDERGQFF. In DNA form, the CDR3 reads TGTGCCCATCTGGACGAACGGGGGCAGTTCTTC. The chain is built from TRBV30 and TRBJ2-1; D is perhaps TRBD2 (5 bases). With 8 bases removed from V and 12 bases from J, the gap between germline ends came to 17 bases. CDR3 length equals 11 residues. The germline CDR1 and CDR2 sequences are GTSNPN and SVGIG (reference sequence).

This clonotype was seen a few times. The chain recombines TRBV7-9 with TRBJ1-1, with D uncertain. The CDR3 totals 12 residues. Germline V gives CDR1 SEHNR, CDR2 FQNEAQ (reference sequence). V was pared by 1 base and J by 8 bases, with 8 bases between. CDR3 loop: CASSLDGNEAFF. In DNA, the CDR3 is TGTGCCAGCAGCTTAGACGGAAACGAAGCTTTCTTT.

This clonotype has more than one count but fewer than ten. The rearrangement joins TRBV5-1 to TRBJ2-2; TRBD2 aligns across 9 bases. The CDR3 covers 17 residues. Germline V gene data show CDR1 as SGHRS and CDR2 as YFSETQ. Unmatched junction bases numbered 9, after V lost 0 bases and J lost 6 bases. The CDR3 bases are TGCGCCAGCAGCTTGGGTTGGAGAGCTAGCGGGGCCGGGGAGCTGTTTTTT. This translates into CASSLGWRASGAGELFF.

This clonotype was picked up a small number of times. The V and J genes are TRBV5-4 and TRBJ2-3; 8 bases line up with TRBD2. V dropped 0 bases and J dropped 0; count of bases not matched to a gene: 12. The CDR3 length is 19 residues. The V gene's germline CDR1 is SGHNT and CDR2 YYREEE (reference sequence). The CDR3 sequence: CASSLEVAGGRGSTDTQYF. CDR3 coding DNA: TGTGCCAGCAGCTTGGAGGTTGCGGGAGGAAGGGGGAGCACAGATACGCAGTATTTT.

This clonotype was observed many times. V usage is TRBV27 and J usage is TRBJ2-1; D perhaps matches TRBD1 (6 bases). CDR1 is MNHEY, CDR2 SMNVEV, per germline (reference sequence). The length of the CDR3 is 14 residues. V was trimmed by 2 bases and J by 7 bases, leaving 12 bases between them. Here the CDR3 reads CASSLVSGVNEQFF. In DNA, the CDR3 is TGTGCCAGCAGTTTAGTTTCAGGGGTGAATGAGCAGTTCTTC.

In its sample, this clonotype was seen a few times. The V and J genes are TRBV6-2 or TRBV6-3 and TRBJ2-1, with TRBD2 matching 12 bases. CDR1 MNHEY and CDR2 SVGEGT come from the germline V gene. V shed 9 bases, J shed 3 bases, and the junction held 3 bases outside the gene matches. There are 14 residues in the CDR3. CDR3: CASWTSGNYNEQFF. The CDR3 DNA is TGTGCCAGTTGGACTAGCGGGAACTACAATGAGCAGTTCTTC.

In its sample, this clonotype was seen many times. The chain recombines TRBV20-1 with TRBJ2-5, with a weak D call TRBD2 (6 bases). CDR3 length equals 16 residues. V was trimmed by 6 bases and J by 0 bases, leaving 20 bases between them. Germline V lookup: CDR1 DFQATT, CDR2 SNEGSKA (reference sequence). In nucleotides, the CDR3 is TGCAGTGCCCCACCTTGGGACTCTTGGTACCAAGAGACCCAGTACTTC. Protein sequence: CSAPPWDSWYQETQYF.